These 26 T cell receptor beta chains originate from one sample sequenced in a study of tumor-infiltrating lymphocytes in primary liver carcinoma. Germline DNA was also extracted, and blood RNA derived from unsorted whole blood. With 500 to 650 ng total RNA as template and a constant-region primer, TCR beta cDNA was made. Three nested multiplex PCR rounds of slightly modified ARM-PCR generated TCR beta libraries. Both of the initial two PCR rounds ran for approximately 11 cycles and employed TRBV1-TRBV30 forward primers alongside a C-beta reverse primer. MiXCR was run by TCRdb on the multiplex PCR reads, yielding one entry per CDR3 protein. The sample includes about 300,000 distinct CDR3 sequences, 55% to 65% seen only once; the top ten take roughly 9%. The material sequenced was peripheral blood. These receptor sequences come from a man aged 35 to 55 with primary liver carcinoma and hepatitis B virus infection.

This chain links TRBV12-3 or TRBV12-4 with TRBJ2-1; D is undetermined. The CDR3 covers 15 residues. Trimming took off 2 bases at V and 9 bases at J, with 17 bases between the two ends. The DNA of the CDR3 is TGTGCCAGCAGTTTAAGGAGTAGCCCCCTCTGTGAGCAGTTCTTC. It codes for CASSLRSSPLCEQFF.

Of note for this clonotype: This may be a read error: a much more frequent sequence differs by one nucleotide. The J gene is TRBJ1-4, the V gene TRBV4-2; TRBD1 agrees at 7 bases. Germline assignment: CDR1 LGHNA and CDR2 YNFKEQ. The CDR3 runs to 17 residues. The CDR3 region has the DNA TGTGCCAGCAGCCAAGATAATCGGGGACAGACTCCTGAAAAACTGTCTTTT. It translates to CASSQDNRGQTPEKLSF.

About this clonotype itself: This likely comes from a read error, as the CDR3 has no conserved phenylalanine or tryptophan at its end. The DNA is omitted, as the CDR3 cannot be located on it reliably, and the CDR3 follows TCRdb's listing. The rearrangement uses TRBV28 and TRBJ2-7. The CDR3 spans 13 amino acids, including both terminal residues. The germline CDR1 and CDR2 sequences are MDHEN and SYDVKM. CDR3 loop: CASRTPWAYEHYI.

This clonotype was detected only once. V usage is TRBV28 and J usage is TRBJ1-2; TRBD1 is a possible D gene (5 bases). The CDR3 has 15 residues. In germline, CDR1 is MDHEN, CDR2 SYDVKM. V was trimmed by 7 bases and J by 0 bases, leaving 15 bases between them. This chain's CDR3 is CASTQAGTPNYGYTF. CDR3 DNA sequence: TGTGCCAGCACTCAGGCAGGGACCCCTAACTATGGCTACACCTTC.

The chain links TRBV28 to TRBJ2-2; D unclear. Looked up from germline, CDR1 is MDHEN and CDR2 is SYDVKM. This CDR3 has 12 residues. Trimming took 8 bases from V and 4 from J, leaving 8 bases between them. Written as DNA, the CDR3 is TGTGCCAGCCTGTATGTCACCGGGGAGCTGTTTTTT. Translation: CASLYVTGELFF.

Of note for this clonotype: This clone may be a read error of a much larger clone one base away. This sequence joins TRBV12-3 or TRBV12-4 and TRBJ2-1, with unresolved D. CDR3 length: 14 amino acids. Written as DNA, the CDR3 is TGTGCCAGCAGTTTATTGAGAGCCTACAATGAGCAGCTCTTC. This encodes CASSLLRAYNEQLF.

Comments on this clonotype: One end of the junction fails to match germline, which may point to a read error. V gene TRBV11-3 combines with J gene TRBJ2-2; D may be TRBD2 (5 bases). This CDR3 region has 16 residues. Germline lookup yields CDR1 SGHNT and CDR2 YENEEA. The CDR3 loop is CAISQWSRSGTGKLFF. CDR3 nucleotide sequence: TGTGCCATCAGCCAGTGGTCTCGCAGTGGCACCGGGAAGCTGTTTTTT.

As to this clonotype: An end of the junction differs from the germline gene, which may be a read error. The chain links TRBV29-1 to TRBJ2-5, with D perhaps matching TRBD1 or TRBD2 (5 bases each). Germline loops: CDR1 SQVTM, CDR2 ANQGSEA. This CDR3 has 15 residues. The CDR3 DNA reads TGTAGCGTTGGGGGAACAGGACCTCTGAGGGAGACCCAGTACTTC. As protein: CSVGGTGPLRETQYF.

This clonotype appeared many times. Its ends do not fully match the called genes, so a read error is possible. This rearrangement joins TRBV6-1 to TRBJ1-1, with TRBD1 as a possible D gene (5 bases). Germline V CDR1 and CDR2: MNHNS, SASEGT. The CDR3 is 13 amino acids. CDR3 loop: CASSEGRGTEAFF. The DNA of the CDR3 is TGCGCCAGCAGTGAAGGAAGGGGCACTGAAGCTTTCTTT.

In nucleotides, the CDR3 is TGCGCCAGCAGCTTCAGACAGGGCACCATGAACACTGAAGCTTTCTTT. Encoded protein: CASSFRQGTMNTEAFF. The chain links TRBV5-1 to TRBJ1-1, with 7 positions matching TRBD1. The CDR3 has 16 residues. CDR1 is SGHRS and CDR2 is YFSETQ in the germline V gene. J was trimmed by 0 bases and V by 2 bases; bases with no gene match: 7.

The chain joins TRBV7-8 to TRBJ1-1; unclear D gene. CDR3 length: 16 residues. CDR1 and CDR2 (germline): SGHVS, FQNEAQ. Trimming stripped 5 bases from V and 4 bases from J, with 20 bases between. This CDR3 reads CASSLRRPPSLTEAFF. CDR3 sequence (DNA): TGTGCCAGCAGCCTAAGAAGACCGCCGTCACTCACTGAAGCTTTCTTT.

Of note for this clonotype: A much larger clonotype is one base distant, so this may be a read error. The CDR3 DNA follows: TGTGCCAGCAGCTTGGATACCTACGAGCAGTTCTTC. The encoded protein is CASSLDTYEQFF. This chain links TRBV5-6 with TRBJ2-7; D gene ambiguous. The end of the DNA aligns better with TRBJ2-1, so the J call may be wrong. The germline V gene encodes CDR1 SGHDT and CDR2 YYEEEE. This CDR3 is 12 amino acids long.

This clonotype came up many times. The chain joins TRBV10-3 to TRBJ1-3; D remains ambiguous. CDR1 ENHRY and CDR2 SYGVKD come from the germline V gene. This CDR3 is 12 amino acids long. With 3 bases removed from V and 7 bases from J, the gap between germline ends came to 7 bases. The chain's CDR3 is CAISDGRNTIYF. The DNA of the CDR3 is TGTGCCATCAGTGATGGAAGGAACACCATATATTTT.

The CDR3 region is CASSSNGTWNSPLHF. In DNA form, the CDR3 reads TGTGCCAGCAGCTCAAACGGGACATGGAATTCACCCCTCCACTTT. The chain links TRBV13 to TRBJ1-6, with D maybe TRBD1 (6 bases). The germline V gene has CDR1 PRHDT and CDR2 FYEKMQ (reference sequence). V lost 4 bases, J lost 7 bases, and 14 bases lay in between. The CDR3 is 15 amino acids.

On this clonotype itself: With a much larger clone just one base away, this may be a read error. This sequence joins TRBV12-3 or TRBV12-4 and TRBJ1-1; D not certain. The CDR3 is 13 residues long. Trimming stripped 6 bases from V and 0 bases from J, with 8 bases between. CDR3 DNA: TGTGCCAGCAGCCAGTGGCTGAACACTGAAGCTTTCTTT. Its protein is CASSQWLNTEAFF.

Comment on this clonotype: This CDR3 fails to terminate in the conserved phenylalanine or tryptophan, so it likely reflects a read error. The V gene is TRBV29-1, the J gene TRBJ2-2; TRBD2 aligns across 7 bases. The CDR3 totals 14 residues. Germline V gene lookup returns CDR1 SQVTM and CDR2 ANQGSEA. The CDR3, as DNA: TGCACCTGTCAAAGCGGGACCGTGGCCGGGGAGCTGTTTTAT. Protein: CTCQSGTVAGELFY.

As regards this clonotype: At one boundary the junction diverges from the germline segment, which might be a read error. V is TRBV5-5 and J is TRBJ2-7, with unresolved D. The CDR3 runs 15 residues. CDR1 is SGHKS and CDR2 is YYEKEE in the germline V gene (reference sequence). CDR3 region: CASSYQVGLSYDQYF. In nucleotides, the CDR3 is TGTGCCAGCAGCTACCAGGTTGGGCTATCCTACGATCAGTACTTC.

As regards this clonotype: A much larger clonotype is one base distant, so this may be a read error. The genes are TRBV5-1 and TRBJ2-1, with a weak D call TRBD2 (5 bases). The CDR3 length is 14 residues. Germline CDR1 is SGHRS and CDR2 is YFSETQ. DNA of the CDR3: TGCGCCGGCAGCTTGGCCGGAGAGCGGAAAGAGCAGTTCTTC. This gives the protein CAGSLAGERKEQFF.

About this clonotype itself: This likely comes from a read error, as the CDR3 has no conserved phenylalanine or tryptophan at its end. The chain carries TRBV11-2 and TRBJ2-1, with 11 bases that match TRBD2. Germline-derived CDR1 and CDR2 are SGHAT and FQNNGV. The CDR3 extends over 16 amino acids. CDR3 bases: TGTGCCGGCAGCTTAGTAACGACTAGCGGGAAGAATGAGCAGTTCTTA. This encodes CAGSLVTTSGKNEQFL.

A remark on this clonotype: Relative to the germline gene, one junction end is altered; a read error may explain this. CDR3 sequence reads: CASSLDLAGIGDDQLF. CDR3 sequence (DNA): TGTGCCAGTAGCTTGGATTTGGCGGGAATCGGCGATGATCAGCTCTTC. V and J are TRBV5-6 and TRBJ2-1; possibly TRBD2 for D (6 bases). Germline CDR1 reads SGHDT; CDR2 reads YYEEEE. The CDR3 covers 16 residues.

As for this clonotype: Its ends do not fully match the called genes, so a read error is possible. The rearrangement joins TRBV29-1 to TRBJ1-2; D gene unclear. Per the germline V gene, CDR1 is SQVTM and CDR2 is ANQGSEA. This CDR3 has 12 residues. The CDR3, as DNA: TGCTGCGGTGAACTTCCCCCGCGTGGCTACACGTTC. As protein: CCGELPPRGYTF.

The chain combines TRBV5-4 with TRBJ2-2, with 10 bases matching TRBD2. The trim removed 4 bases at V and 1 base at J, leaving 7 bases unmatched. Germline loops: CDR1 SGHNT, CDR2 YYREEE (reference sequence). CDR3 length equals 17 residues. The CDR3 bases are TGTGCCAGCAGCCGGGATGGGACTAGCGAGAACACCGGGGAGCTGTTTTTT. This translates into CASSRDGTSENTGELFF. Complete variable domain (other parts from reference TRBV5-4 and TRBJ2-2): ETGVTQSPTHLIKTRGQQVTLRCSSQSGHNTVSWYQQALGQGPQFIFQYYREEENGRGNFPPRFSGLQFPNYSSELNVNALELDDSALYLCASSRDGTSENTGELFFGEGSRLTVL.

This clonotype was counted many times. The V call is TRBV4-1, the J call TRBJ1-3; D unclear. V lost 1 base to trimming and J lost 0 bases, with 10 bases between them. Germline V lookup: CDR1 MGHRA, CDR2 YSYEKL. CDR3 length: 16 residues. The CDR3 here is CASSQGVPLSGNTIYF. The CDR3, as DNA: TGCGCCAGCAGCCAAGGGGTCCCCCTCTCTGGAAACACCATATATTTT.

V usage is TRBV5-1 and J usage is TRBJ2-6; D remains unclear. The germline V and J ends were trimmed by 2 bases and 4 bases, with 19 bases remaining between them. Germline-derived CDR1 and CDR2 are SGHRS and YFSETQ. The CDR3 loop spans 18 amino acids. This chain's CDR3 is CASSFRGVDSLGANVLTF. As DNA, the CDR3 is TGCGCCAGCAGCTTCCGTGGGGTCGACTCGTTAGGGGCCAACGTCCTGACTTTC.

As for this clonotype: The junction does not match germline at one end; this may be a read error. This chain joins TRBV6-5 and TRBJ2-1; TRBD1 matches at 10 bases. This CDR3 spans 17 amino acids. Germline values: CDR1 MNHEY, CDR2 SVGAGI. CDR3 loop: CASSSLDGTGENNKQFF. CDR3 DNA: TGTGCCAGCAGCTCCCTTGATGGGACAGGGGAAAACAATAAGCAGTTCTTC.

This clonotype has more than one count but fewer than ten. CDR3 in amino acids: CASSYGGRNTEAFF. The CDR3, as DNA: TGCGCCAGCAGCTATGGAGGGCGAAACACTGAAGCTTTCTTT. V usage is TRBV5-1 and J usage is TRBJ1-1; D ambiguous. The germline gives CDR1 SGHRS, CDR2 YFSETQ. Trimming stripped 3 bases from V and 2 bases from J, with 11 bases between. CDR3 length: 14 residues.